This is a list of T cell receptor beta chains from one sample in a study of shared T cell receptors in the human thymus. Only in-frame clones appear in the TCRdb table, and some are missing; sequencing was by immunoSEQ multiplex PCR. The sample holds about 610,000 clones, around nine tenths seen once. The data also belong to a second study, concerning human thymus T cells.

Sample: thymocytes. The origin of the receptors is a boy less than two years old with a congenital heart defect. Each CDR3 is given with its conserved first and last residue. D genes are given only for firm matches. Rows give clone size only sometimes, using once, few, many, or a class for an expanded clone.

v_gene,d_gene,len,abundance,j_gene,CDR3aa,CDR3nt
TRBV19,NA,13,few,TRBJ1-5,CASRQGSNQPQHF,TGTGCCAGTAGGCAGGGTTCTAATCAGCCCCAGCATTTT
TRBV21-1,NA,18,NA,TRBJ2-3,CASSNQPLARRSTDTQYF,TGTGCCAGCAGCAATCAACCTTTAGCCCGCCGGAGCACAGATACGCAGTATTTT
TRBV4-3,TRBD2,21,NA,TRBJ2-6,CASSPSRTGASGSGGANVLTF,TGCGCCAGCAGCCCAAGCCGAACGGGGGCTAGCGGGAGCGGTGGGGCCAACGTCCTGACTTTC
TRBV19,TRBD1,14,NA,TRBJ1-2,CASSWTGRNYGYTF,TGTGCCAGTAGTTGGACAGGACGCAACTATGGCTACACCTTC
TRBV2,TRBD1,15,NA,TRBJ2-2,CASSPGQGATGELFF,TGTGCCAGCAGTCCCGGACAGGGGGCCACCGGGGAGCTGTTTTTT
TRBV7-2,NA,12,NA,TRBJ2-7,CASSLQGLEQYF,TGTGCCAGCAGCTTACAGGGACTTGAGCAGTACTTC
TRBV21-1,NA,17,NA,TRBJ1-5,CASSKVFDRGVNQPQHF,TGTGCCAGCAGCAAAGTCTTCGACAGGGGGGTCAATCAGCCCCAGCATTTT
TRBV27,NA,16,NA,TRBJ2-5,CASSRRDSVKKETQYF,TGTGCCAGCAGTCGCCGGGACTCGGTGAAAAAAGAGACCCAGTACTTC
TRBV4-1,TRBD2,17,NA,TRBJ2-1,CASSPLGGLAGGDEQFF,TGCGCCAGCAGCCCTCTCGGTGGTCTAGCGGGAGGGGATGAGCAGTTCTTC
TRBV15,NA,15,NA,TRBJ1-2,CATSLSGGEYYGYTF,TGTGCCACCAGCCTCTCGGGGGGCGAGTACTATGGCTACACCTTC
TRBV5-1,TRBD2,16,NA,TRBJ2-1,CASSPPGLAGPLEQFF,TGCGCCAGCAGCCCTCCGGGACTAGCGGGGCCCTTGGAGCAGTTCTTC
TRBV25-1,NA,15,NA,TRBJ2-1,CASPRRAGHYNEQFF,TGTGCCAGCCCGCGCCGAGCGGGACACTACAATGAGCAGTTCTTC
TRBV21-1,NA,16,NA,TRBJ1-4,CASNAAQRDGFEKLFF,TGTGCCAGCAACGCAGCCCAGCGGGACGGATTTGAAAAACTGTTTTTT
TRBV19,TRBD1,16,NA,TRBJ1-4,CASSTDRGRSGEKLFF,TGTGCCAGTAGTACGGACAGGGGGCGCAGTGGCGAAAAACTGTTTTTT
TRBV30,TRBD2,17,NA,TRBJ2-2,CAWSDTGTSGSKGELFF,TGTGCCTGGAGCGACACCGGGACTAGCGGGAGTAAGGGGGAGCTGTTTTTT
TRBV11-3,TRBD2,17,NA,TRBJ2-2,CASSLNTGSGRSGELFF,TGTGCCAGCAGCTTGAATACCGGTAGCGGGAGGTCCGGGGAGCTGTTTTTT
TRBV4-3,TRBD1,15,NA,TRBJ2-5,CASSQEPGQQETQYF,TGCGCCAGCAGCCAAGAACCGGGACAGCAAGAGACCCAGTACTTC
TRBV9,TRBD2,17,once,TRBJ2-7,CASSVAPTGTSGYEQYF,TGTGCCAGCAGCGTGGCGCCCACCGGGACTAGCGGTTACGAGCAGTACTTC
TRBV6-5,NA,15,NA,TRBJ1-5,CASSLSAPRGQPQHF,TGTGCCAGCAGTCTCTCAGCGCCCCGGGGGCAGCCCCAGCATTTT
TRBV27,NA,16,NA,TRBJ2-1,CASSPHLMSSYNEQFF,TGTGCCAGCAGTCCTCACCTAATGAGCTCCTACAATGAGCAGTTCTTC
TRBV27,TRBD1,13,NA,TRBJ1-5,CASSRTGGQPQHF,TGTGCCAGCAGCCGGACAGGTGGACAGCCCCAGCATTTT
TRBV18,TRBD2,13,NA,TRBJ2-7,CASSPGGECEQYF,TGTGCCAGCTCACCTGGGGGGGAGTGCGAGCAGTACTTC
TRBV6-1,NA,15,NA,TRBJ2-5,CASSGGHIGRETQYF,TGTGCCAGCAGTGGGGGACATATAGGACGAGAGACCCAGTACTTC
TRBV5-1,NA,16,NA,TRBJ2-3,CASSWSGGGSTDTQYF,TGCGCCAGCAGCTGGTCCGGAGGGGGCAGCACAGATACGCAGTATTTT
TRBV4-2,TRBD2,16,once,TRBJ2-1,CASSQVSSGSYNEQFF,TGTGCCAGCAGCCAAGTCTCTAGCGGCTCCTACAATGAGCAGTTCTTC
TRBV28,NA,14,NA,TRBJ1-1,CASSHLGVNTEAFF,TGTGCCAGCAGCCACCTCGGGGTGAACACTGAAGCCTTCTTT
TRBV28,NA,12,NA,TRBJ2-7,CASRKDRNEQYF,TGTGCCAGCAGAAAAGACAGAAACGAGCAGTACTTC
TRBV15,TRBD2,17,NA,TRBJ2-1,CATSRDLPGLAFNEQFF,TGTGCCACCAGCAGAGATCTCCCGGGACTAGCGTTCAATGAGCAGTTCTTC
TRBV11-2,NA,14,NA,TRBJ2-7,CASSLAGFTYEQYF,TGTGCCAGCAGCTTAGCAGGCTTCACCTACGAGCAGTACTTC
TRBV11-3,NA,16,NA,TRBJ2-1,CASSLDSRVSYNEQFF,TGTGCCAGCAGCTTAGATAGCAGGGTCTCCTACAATGAGCAGTTCTTC
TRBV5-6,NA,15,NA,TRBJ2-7,CASSLGPRGLGEQYF,TGTGCCAGCAGCTTGGGCCCCAGGGGCCTCGGCGAGCAGTACTTC
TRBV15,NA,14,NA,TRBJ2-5,CATSRVSVPETQYF,TGTGCCACCAGCAGAGTAAGCGTTCCAGAGACCCAGTACTTC
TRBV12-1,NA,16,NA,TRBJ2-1,CASSLDRDWINNEQFF,TGTGCCAGCAGCTTAGACCGGGACTGGATCAACAATGAGCAGTTCTTC
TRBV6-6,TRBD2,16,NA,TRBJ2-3,CASSPVLAGGPDTQYF,TGTGCCAGCAGTCCAGTCCTAGCGGGAGGGCCAGATACGCAGTATTTT
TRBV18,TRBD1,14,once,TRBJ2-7,CASSDRDRDYEQYF,TGTGCCAGCTCAGACCGGGACAGGGACTACGAGCAGTACTTC
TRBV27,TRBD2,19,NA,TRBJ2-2,CASSSRTSGTESGTGELFF,TGTGCCAGCAGCTCCAGGACTAGCGGGACGGAAAGCGGCACCGGGGAGCTGTTTTTT
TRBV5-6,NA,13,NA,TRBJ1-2,CASSLVGGNGYTF,TGTGCCAGCAGCTTGGTCGGCGGGAATGGCTACACCTTC
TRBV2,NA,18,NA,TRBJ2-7,CASSAGVVRASGMYEQYF,TGTGCCAGCAGTGCAGGGGTGGTTCGTGCTAGCGGAATGTACGAGCAGTACTTC
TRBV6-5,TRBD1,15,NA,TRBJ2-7,CASSSAGTGDYEQYF,TGTGCCAGCAGTTCTGCCGGGACAGGGGACTACGAGCAGTACTTC
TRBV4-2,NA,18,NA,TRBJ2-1,CASSQDWDFGGIWNEQFF,TGTGCCAGCAGCCAAGATTGGGACTTCGGCGGCATATGGAATGAGCAGTTCTTC
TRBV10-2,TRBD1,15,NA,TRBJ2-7,CASSERGQGTYEQYF,TGCGCCAGCAGTGAAAGGGGACAGGGGACCTACGAGCAGTACTTC
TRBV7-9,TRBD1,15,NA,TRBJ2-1,CASSPGTGINNEQFF,TGTGCCAGCAGCCCCGGGACAGGGATCAACAATGAGCAGTTCTTC
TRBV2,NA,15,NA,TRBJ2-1,CAIEEGDPTYNEQFF,TGTGCCATCGAAGAGGGGGACCCCACCTACAATGAGCAGTTCTTC
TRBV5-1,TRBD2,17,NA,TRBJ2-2,CASSLGRGRAKTGELFF,TGCGCCAGCAGCTTGGGTCGCGGGAGGGCCAAAACCGGGGAGCTGTTTTTT